This record looks at one TCR beta chain sequence and its context. This clone is a singleton in its sample. Its antigen target is currently unknown. Base-call qualities are not available, and no considerably larger clone is one nucleotide away. This specimen belongs to a study of T cell responses to AZD1222 COVID-19 vaccine (dated by TCRdb to the early 2020s). For context, the study as a whole: Because spike-specific TCR depth and breadth did not differ between the two schedules, AZD1222 recipients who got a second dose at roughly 4 weeks were pooled with those who got a second dose at roughly 12 weeks. TCR sequencing covered 233 trial participants: some 210 given two doses of AZD1222 and around 25 given two doses of MenACWY control vaccine. Trial participants were enrolled by age into subgroups of 18-55, 56-69 and 70-plus years, and roughly 160, 29 and 62 TCR-sequenced participants, respectively, were included in these subgroups. Broader findings and caveats from the paper: After two AZD1222 doses, spike-specific TCR breadth and depth were significantly higher than at day 0 and than in MenACWY recipients. The 56-69-year group was small, and its depth increase did not reach significance, likely because of low power. Only six AZD1222 recipients were SARS-CoV-2 seropositive at baseline, limiting conclusions about previously exposed vaccinees. Epitopes outside the regions mutated in the B.1.351 and B.1.1.7 variants were reportedly recognized by nearly half of the unique spike-specific TCRs. The vaccine-associated CD4 TCRs covered the entire spike protein, and the dominant responses fell in regions 160-218 and 743-854. Participants were mostly white British and included more females than males, and it was suggested by the authors that clonal diversity may have been underestimated. Because no samples from the day 14 peak response were available, repertoires could be characterized only after the peak T cell response.

This specimen's time point label, interpreted: baseline before first vaccination. Samples from vaccinated people were obtained from the UK trials COV001 and COV002, which included a single-blind randomized controlled phase 2/3 trial of AZD1222 (ChAdOx1 nCoV-19) in healthy adults. For TCRbeta chain sequencing, PBMC samples were collected from trial participants at day 0 and at day 28 after the second dose. The CDR3 regions of human TCRbeta chains were analyzed by immunosequencing. Under the source paper's analysis protocol: TCRs in the repertoires were compared against a reference library of SARS-CoV-2-specific TCRs that had been generated with the MIRA antigen-specificity platform. Breadth was defined as the fraction of unique TCRs that were SARS-CoV-2-associated, and depth was defined as the fraction of total T cells that were SARS-CoV-2-associated. Using the MIRA data, each spike-specific TCR was mapped to the spike region that the TCR reacts to and placed in a CD4 or CD8 class. Log10-transformed breadth and depth values were compared by one-way ANOVA with Sidak's multiple comparisons tests. The table was pulled from immuneACCESS by TCRdb, which kept in-frame rearrangements only. Such tables lose some clones; where checked, under half of the loss comes from unresolved V genes, and the rest has no known cause. The V and J calls and clone size were taken over from that table, and D and trimming were inferred from the DNA. This sample lists some 86,000 clones; around 80% were detected once. The ten biggest clones cover around a fifth of the sample.

From the cysteine through the phenylalanine, the CDR3 covers 16 amino acids. Only the CDR3 region is kept as DNA, spanning 48 bases read in frame from base 1. The germline V gene supplies CDR1 SGHTA and CDR2 FQGNSA. V and J are truncated by 9 bases and 0 bases respectively, leaving an intervening sequence of 20 bases. The source is an adult in good health. The V gene is TRBV7-2 and the J gene is TRBJ1-1; TRBD1 is possibly the D segment (6 matching bases). The sample here was peripheral blood, taken on day 0 of AZD1222 vaccination. The CDR3 loop reads CARKDRRFPMNTEAFF. The bases read TGTGCCAGAAAAGACAGGCGTTTCCCCATGAACACTGAAGCTTTCTTT. The entire variable domain, with the stretches around the CDR3 drawn from the reference TRBV7-2 and TRBJ1-1 proteins, is GAGVSQSPSNKVTEKGKDVELRCDPISGHTALYWYRQSLGQGLEFLIYFQGNSAPDKSGLPSDRFSAERTGGSVSTLTIQRTQQEDSAVYLCARKDRRFPMNTEAFFGQGTRLTVV.